The rows below give T cell receptor beta chains drawn from one sample of a study of blood T cell repertoires in COVID-19. The assay was immunoSEQ multiplex PCR, and TCRdb's table has in-frame clones only and misses some. The sample lists under 110,000 clones; around 80% were seen once. The sample taken for sequencing was peripheral blood. Receptor source: a man older than 75 with COVID-19, enrolled during active disease. CDR3s include the opening cysteine and the closing phenylalanine or tryptophan. D genes are given only for firm matches. Some rows mark clone size as missing; the rest say once, few, many or name a class of expanded clone.

>TRBD2|TRBJ2-5|NA|TRBV6-5
TGTGCCAGCAGTTATGCAGCGGGAGCTGGAGAGACCCAGTACTTC
CASSYAAGAGETQYF
>NA|TRBJ2-7|once|TRBV6-5
TGTGCCAGCAGAGGAGGGGACCGGGGTTCCTACGAGCAGTACTTC
CASRGGDRGSYEQYF
>NA|TRBJ2-3|medium-sized|TRBV27
TGTGCCAGCAGTTGGACAGACCCGAGCACAGATACGCAGTATTTT
CASSWTDPSTDTQYF
>NA|TRBJ2-1|NA|TRBV10-3
TGTGCCATCAGTGAGTCTTGGGGCAACCCGGGGGATGAGCAGTTCTTC
CAISESWGNPGDEQFF
>TRBD1|TRBJ2-7|NA|TRBV29-1
TGCAGCGTCGTACAGGGGAGCGACGAGCAGTACTTC
CSVVQGSDEQYF
>NA|TRBJ1-2|NA|TRBV5-6
TGTGCCAGCCGCTCCTTACGGGGAATTTCAGGCTATGGCTACACCTTC
CASRSLRGISGYGYTF
>TRBD1|TRBJ2-7|once|TRBV28
TGTGCCAGCACGAAACGTGGACAGGCAAGCTCCTACGAGCAGTACTTC
CASTKRGQASSYEQYF
>NA|TRBJ2-1|NA|TRBV21-1
TGTGCCAGCAGCTTTATCGGGACTAGCGGGAAAGGGCAGTTCTTC
CASSFIGTSGKGQFF
>TRBD1|TRBJ2-3|NA|TRBV5-1
TGCGCCAGCAGGGTGGGCACAGGGGCCCTTGGCACAGATACGCAGTATTTT
CASRVGTGALGTDTQYF
>NA|TRBJ1-1|NA|TRBV12-3/TRBV12-4
TGTGCCAGCAGTTTTCAGAACACTGAAGCTTTCTTT
CASSFQNTEAFF
>TRBD1|TRBJ1-5|NA|TRBV5-5
TGTGCCAGCAGCTTTCTGACAGGGGAAGGGCAGCCCCAGCATTTT
CASSFLTGEGQPQHF
>TRBD2|TRBJ2-2|few|TRBV5-1
TGCGCCAGCAGCCCAGGACCGCGGGAGGGCCCCGGGGAGCTGTTTTTT
CASSPGPREGPGELFF
>NA|TRBJ1-4|few|TRBV28
TGTGCCAGCAGTCGTGGGGGGACTGCAACTAATGAAAAACTGTTTTTT
CASSRGGTATNEKLFF
>NA|TRBJ2-7|NA|TRBV5-1
TGCGCCAGCAGCTTGGGACTGAACTCCTACGAGCAGTACTTC
CASSLGLNSYEQYF
>TRBD2|TRBJ2-3|NA|TRBV6-5
TGTGCCAGCAGTCGTCGGACTAGAACAGATACGCAGTATTTT
CASSRRTRTDTQYF
>TRBD1|TRBJ1-4|NA|TRBV2
TGTGCCAGCAAACGGACAGGGAGGGTTGATGAAAAACTGTTTTTT
CASKRTGRVDEKLFF
>TRBD2|TRBJ2-2|NA|TRBV30
TGTGCCTGGAACAGCGGGAGGAACACCGGGGAGCTGTTTTTT
CAWNSGRNTGELFF
>TRBD2|TRBJ2-1|NA|TRBV18
TGTGCCAGCTCACGAGGACTAGCGGGAGGAGGTAATGAGCAGTTCTTC
CASSRGLAGGGNEQFF
>TRBD1|TRBJ2-5|NA|TRBV13
TGTGCCAGCAGCCTCAGACAGGGGGGAGAGACCCAGTACTTC
CASSLRQGGETQYF
>NA|TRBJ1-3|NA|TRBV7-6
TGTGCCAGCAGCTTCTTTGGTCCGGCGAGCGGCACCTTGGGAAACACCATATATTTT
CASSFFGPASGTLGNTIYF
>NA|TRBJ1-2|NA|TRBV28
TGTGCCAGCAGTTTGACCAGCAGGATATATGGCTACACCTTC
CASSLTSRIYGYTF
>TRBD1|TRBJ2-3|NA|TRBV9
TGTGCCAGCAGCGTAGCTACGGGGACAGGGACTAGCACAGATACGCAGTATTTT
CASSVATGTGTSTDTQYF
>TRBD1|TRBJ1-1|NA|TRBV15
TGTGCCACCAGCAGAGGCGGGACAGGGATTGAAGCTTTCTTT
CATSRGGTGIEAFF
>TRBD1|TRBJ1-5|few|TRBV28
TGTGCCAGCAGTCCCCTCGACAGGGGGAATCAGCCCCAGCATTTT
CASSPLDRGNQPQHF
>TRBD2|TRBJ2-7|NA|TRBV28
TGTGCCAGCATTGATAGCGGGAGTAACTCCTACGAGCAGTACTTC
CASIDSGSNSYEQYF
>TRBD1|TRBJ1-2|NA|TRBV6-2/TRBV6-3
TGTGCCAGCAGTGACAGGGGGAACTATGGCTACACCTTC
CASSDRGNYGYTF
>TRBD1|TRBJ1-5|NA|TRBV19
TGTGCCAGCCTTCGAAAGGGGGCGGACCAGCCCCAGCATTTT
CASLRKGADQPQHF
>NA|TRBJ2-7|NA|TRBV28
TGTGCCAGCAGTTCATGGTCAGCGGGACACTACGAGCAGTACTTC
CASSSWSAGHYEQYF
>NA|TRBJ1-3|once|TRBV9
TGTGCCAGCAGCACTAGGACTGCTTTCTCTGGAAACACCATATATTTT
CASSTRTAFSGNTIYF
>TRBD2|TRBJ2-2|few|TRBV19
TGTGCCAGTAGTATCACCTCGGGACTAGCAAGTTTGGGGGAGCTGTTTTTT
CASSITSGLASLGELFF
>TRBD1|TRBJ1-6|NA|TRBV25-1
TGTGCCAGCAGTGGCAGGACAGGGGTTCCTTCACCCCTCCACTTT
CASSGRTGVPSPLHF
>TRBD1|TRBJ2-7|NA|TRBV5-1
TGCGCCAGCAGCTTGGGGACAGGTCTGGGCGAGCAGTACTTC
CASSLGTGLGEQYF
>NA|TRBJ2-7|NA|TRBV4-3
TGCGCCAGCAGCCAAGTTGTATCCCGCTACGAGCAGTACTTC
CASSQVVSRYEQYF
>TRBD1|TRBJ1-2|once|TRBV4-1
TGCGCCAGCAGCAAAGCGACAGGGGGGTGGAACTATGGCTACACCTTC
CASSKATGGWNYGYTF
>TRBD1|TRBJ1-5|NA|TRBV4-1
TGCGCCAGCAGCCAGACAGGGGTGAGCCAGCCCCAGCATTTT
CASSQTGVSQPQHF
>TRBD2|TRBJ2-3|NA|TRBV2
TGTGCCAGCAGTCTTTACCCTAGCGGGAGAGGGGGACCCACAGATACGCAGTATTTT
CASSLYPSGRGGPTDTQYF
>NA|TRBJ2-7|NA|TRBV14
TGTGCCAGCAGCGTCTATGCAGGCCCCTACGAGCAGTACTTC
CASSVYAGPYEQYF
>NA|TRBJ2-2|NA|TRBV28
TGTGCCAGCACGAACGGACAGTCCACCGGGGAGCTGTTTTTT
CASTNGQSTGELFF
>TRBD1|TRBJ1-2|few|TRBV5-5
TGTGCCAGCAGCTGGACAGGGAGCTATGGCTACACCTTC
CASSWTGSYGYTF
>NA|TRBJ1-2|NA|TRBV10-2
TGCGCCAGCAGTGAAACTCCGACAGCGGGCCTGGGCTACACCTTC
CASSETPTAGLGYTF
>NA|TRBJ1-5|NA|TRBV19
TGTGCCAGTACCGCTCGTGGGGGGCGGGGGCCAAGCAATCAGCCCCAGCATTTT
CASTARGGRGPSNQPQHF
>TRBD2|TRBJ2-1|NA|TRBV9
TGTGCCAGCAGCGTAGCAGGGCGGGAGGACGACAATGAGCAGTTCTTC
CASSVAGREDDNEQFF
>NA|TRBJ2-1|NA|TRBV4-2
TGTGCCAGCAGCCCCGAGTTGGGCCCATACAATGAGCAGTTCTTC
CASSPELGPYNEQFF
>NA|TRBJ1-3|NA|TRBV6-5
TGTGCCAGCAGTTACTTTTATGGAAACACCATATATTTT
CASSYFYGNTIYF
>TRBD2|TRBJ2-2|medium-sized|TRBV15
TGTGCCACCAGCAGAGCTAGCGGGGCTAACACCGGGGAGCTGTTTTTT
CATSRASGANTGELFF
>NA|TRBJ2-3|few|TRBV12-3/TRBV12-4
TGTGCCAGCAGTTTCCCAGCGACAGATACGCAGTATTTT
CASSFPATDTQYF
>TRBD1|TRBJ1-2|NA|TRBV19
TGTGCCAGTAGAGCAGACAGGGGCCGGGGCTATGGCTACACCTTC
CASRADRGRGYGYTF
>NA|TRBJ1-3|NA|TRBV30
TGTGCCTGGAAGCGAATTGGAAACACCATATATTTT
CAWKRIGNTIYF
>NA|TRBJ2-7|NA|TRBV11-2
TGTGCCAGCAGCTTAGATCTATACGAGCAGTACTTC
CASSLDLYEQYF